This passage covers 3 T cell receptor beta chains from one sample sequenced in a study of human T cells and chemical hapten exposure. MiXCR, run by TCRdb on the RACE reads, gives a single entry per CDR3 protein. The sample contains approximately 370,000 distinct CDR3 sequences, about 5% of which appear only once. Stated time point: pre-sensitization, week 0. The treatment here: therapeutic diphenylcyclopropenone sensitization with weekly scalp DPC. This specimen consisted of whole blood, obtained in connection with sensitization to the hapten diphenylcyclopropenone (DPC). Receptors were obtained from a woman under 30 with alopecia areata. Some clones in this sample may be carry-over from other donors' samples.

This clonotype has only a few counts. The chain links TRBV3-1 to TRBJ1-4; the D gene is possibly TRBD1 (5 bases). V lost 0 bases and J lost 7, with 15 bases in between. Germline V CDR1 and CDR2: LGHDT, YNNKEL (reference sequence). This CDR3 is 16 amino acids long. CDR3 in amino acids: CASSQDRHRLGEKLFF. The DNA for the CDR3 is TGTGCCAGCAGCCAAGATCGTCACAGGTTGGGTGAAAAACTGTTTTTT.

The chain carries TRBV18 and TRBJ2-2, with TRBD2 matching 9 bases. V was pared by 2 bases and J by 0 bases, with 13 bases of the junction left unmatched. The CDR3 is 20 residues long. From germline, CDR1 is KGHSH and CDR2 LQKENI. The CDR3 is CASSPFQSGGTIANTGELFF. As DNA, the CDR3 is TGTGCCAGCTCACCATTCCAGAGCGGGGGGACCATCGCGAACACCGGGGAGCTGTTTTTT.

The CDR3 loop is CAIRRQENTGELFF. The DNA of the CDR3 is TGTGCCATCAGGAGACAGGAAAACACCGGGGAGCTGTTTTTT. V and J are TRBV10-3 and TRBJ2-2, with D perhaps TRBD1 (6 bases). V lost 6 bases and J lost 2, with 10 bases in between. This CDR3 contains 14 residues. CDR1 and CDR2 (germline): ENHRY, SYGVKD.